These 15 T cell receptor beta chains came from one sample sequenced in a study of a mutant IDH1 vaccine in newly diagnosed glioma. The time point was: week 23, last vaccination. What each vaccine dose contained was 300 ug of mutant IDH1 20-mer peptide, accompanied by topical imiquimod. Sequencing was performed with immunoSEQ multiplex PCR; in TCRdb, only in-frame clones are kept and a portion is missing. Of tens of thousands of clones listed, approximately 80% are singletons. These receptors have no identified antigens. The specimen comprised PBMCs, sampled from a glioma patient whose treatment included an IDH1 peptide vaccine. These receptors originate from a man aged 18 to 35 with glioma.

The chain carries TRBV4-2 and TRBJ2-2, with D possibly TRBD1 on 5 matching bases. The CDR3 is 17 amino acids. Germline assignment: CDR1 LGHNA and CDR2 YNFKEQ. V lost 0 bases and J lost 0, with 11 bases in between. The chain's CDR3 is CASSQEYRTSNTGELFF. Here the CDR3 DNA reads TGTGCCAGCAGCCAAGAGTACAGGACGTCGAACACCGGGGAGCTGTTTTTT.

The chain has TRBV5-1 and TRBJ2-7, with 7 bases that match TRBD2. Trimming cost V 0 bases and J 4 bases; bases outside gene matches: 10. The CDR3 spans 16 residues. Germline V CDR1 and CDR2: SGHRS, YFSETQ. DNA of the CDR3: TGCGCCAGCAGCTTGGGGCTAGGGGCTAGCGGTTACGAGCAGTACTTC. Translating gives CASSLGLGASGYEQYF. Looking up the rest from reference TRBV5-1 and TRBJ2-7 gives the full variable domain: KAGVTQTPRYLIKTRGQQVTLSCSPISGHRSVSWYQQTPGQGLQFLFEYFSETQRNKGNFPGRFSGRQFSNSRSEMNVSTLELGDSALYLCASSLGLGASGYEQYFGPGTRLTVT.

This chain joins TRBV5-1 and TRBJ2-7; tentative D call: TRBD1 (6 bases). V shed 4 bases and J shed 5 bases, with 10 bases lying between them. Germline values: CDR1 SGHRS, CDR2 YFSETQ. The CDR3 is 12 amino acids. The chain's CDR3 is CASSGAGDEQYF. In nucleotides, the CDR3 is TGCGCCAGCAGCGGGGCAGGGGACGAGCAGTACTTC. Variable domain in full (rest from reference TRBV5-1 and TRBJ2-7): KAGVTQTPRYLIKTRGQQVTLSCSPISGHRSVSWYQQTPGQGLQFLFEYFSETQRNKGNFPGRFSGRQFSNSRSEMNVSTLELGDSALYLCASSGAGDEQYFGPGTRLTVT.

The V call is TRBV6-1, the J call TRBJ1-6, with D unclear. Germline V gives CDR1 MNHNS, CDR2 SASEGT. Between the trimmed V and J ends, which lost 6 bases and 7 bases, there was a span of 22 bases. The CDR3 runs to 17 residues. CDR3 region: CASRERLNSGLNSPLHF. The CDR3 DNA is TGTGCCAGCAGAGAACGCCTGAACAGCGGGCTCAATTCACCCCTCCACTTT.

As to this clone: A read error may account for a junction end that differs from germline. This sequence joins TRBV6-1 and TRBJ2-1; 13 bases match TRBD2. The CDR3 extends over 15 amino acids. The germline V gene has CDR1 MNHNS and CDR2 SASEGT. In DNA, the CDR3 is TGTGCTAGCACCGGGACTAGCGGGACTAGAGTTGAGCAGTTCTTC. It specifies CASTGTSGTRVEQFF.

The chain uses TRBV9 and TRBJ2-7, with D possibly TRBD2 on 5 matching bases. In germline, CDR1 is SGDLS, CDR2 YYNGEE. Trimming pared 4 bases from V and 1 base from J, leaving 15 bases between. The CDR3 is 15 amino acids. The CDR3 region is CASSFRPGGSYEQYF. The CDR3 nucleotides read TGTGCCAGCAGCTTCCGACCCGGAGGTTCCTACGAGCAGTACTTC.

As concerns this clone: The junction and the germline gene differ at one end; a read error may be behind it. The chain has TRBV9 and TRBJ1-2, with D tentatively TRBD1 (5 bases). CDR3 length: 15 amino acids. The germline CDR1 and CDR2 sequences are SGDLS and YYNGEE. The CDR3 DNA follows: TGTGCCAGCAGCGTAGACCCTTTGATTGCGGGACGGATAGTGTTC. Translation gives CASSVDPLIAGRIVF.

The chain links TRBV15 to TRBJ2-7, with 12 bases identical to TRBD1. The V and J ends lost 5 bases and 6 bases, in that order; junction bases with no gene match: 5. The CDR3 is made up of 14 amino acids. The V gene's germline CDR1 is LNHNV and CDR2 YYDKDF (reference sequence). This CDR3 reads CATSRDRGLREQYF. Written as DNA, the CDR3 is TGTGCCACCAGCCGGGACAGGGGGCTTCGCGAGCAGTACTTC.

The chain carries TRBV28 and TRBJ2-7; weak D call: TRBD2 (6 bases). The CDR3 totals 14 residues. Trimming left V 5 bases short and J 0 bases short, with 11 bases between. The V gene's germline CDR1 is MDHEN and CDR2 SYDVKM. CDR3 bases: TGTGCCAGCAGTGTCGCGGGGACCTCCTACGAGCAGTACTTC. Translation: CASSVAGTSYEQYF.

The rearrangement links TRBV7-9 to TRBJ1-4, with D perhaps matching TRBD1 (6 bases). The germline V and J ends were trimmed by 1 base and 4 bases, with 16 bases remaining between them. The CDR3 contains 17 residues. Germline CDR1 reads SEHNR; CDR2 reads FQNEAQ (reference sequence). Written as DNA, the CDR3 is TGTGCCAGCAGCTTAGGGGGGCGGGCAGACGATAATGAAAAACTGTTTTTT. It codes for CASSLGGRADDNEKLFF.

CDR3 DNA sequence: TGTGCCAGCAGCTTATCCCGGACAGCCTATGGCTACACCTTC. This codes for CASSLSRTAYGYTF. V is TRBV7-6 and J is TRBJ1-2; the D gene is possibly TRBD1 (6 bases). V was pared by 2 bases and J by 4 bases, with 11 bases between. The germline V gene has CDR1 SGHVS and CDR2 FNYEAQ. The CDR3 loop spans 14 amino acids.

DNA for the CDR3: TGTGCCATCAGTGGGACTAGCGAACTCACAGATACGCAGTATTTT. It encodes CAISGTSELTDTQYF. J is TRBJ2-3 and V is TRBV10-3; 9 bases line up with TRBD2. The germline V gene encodes CDR1 ENHRY and CDR2 SYGVKD. V lost 4 bases to trimming and J lost 2 bases; unmatched junction nucleotides: 4. The CDR3 sequence is 15 residues long.

The chain uses TRBV4-3 and TRBJ1-5; D not certain. V was shortened by 0 bases and J by 0 bases, with 6 bases between the two germline ends. The CDR3 runs 15 residues. CDR1 and CDR2 (germline): LGHNA, YSLEER. CDR3 DNA: TGCGCCAGCAGCCAAGACTGGTATAGCAATCAGCCCCAGCATTTT. Protein: CASSQDWYSNQPQHF.

CDR3 sequence: CASSVRGDRGYTF. The CDR3 bases are TGTGCCAGCAGCGTGAGGGGGGACCGCGGCTACACCTTC. The rearrangement joins TRBV9 to TRBJ1-2; maybe TRBD1 (6 bases). From germline, CDR1 is SGDLS and CDR2 YYNGEE. V lost 2 bases to trimming and J lost 8 bases, with 13 bases between them. The CDR3 extends over 13 amino acids.

This clone was seen a few times. The genes are TRBV28 and TRBJ2-1, with 15 bases matching TRBD2. The V gene end was trimmed by 6 bases and the J gene end by 8 bases; junction bases not matched to a gene: 5. The V gene's germline CDR1 is MDHEN and CDR2 SYDVKM. The CDR3 length is 15 residues. CDR3 protein: CASSHGTSGRYEQFF. CDR3 sequence (DNA): TGTGCCAGCAGCCATGGGACTAGCGGGAGGTATGAGCAGTTCTTC.